A selection of T cell receptor beta chains follows, all from one sample in a study of T cells in Graves' hyperthyroidism and ophthalmopathy. Via MiXCR, TCRdb re-called the multiplex PCR reads, giving one row per CDR3 protein. The sample yields 400,000 to 600,000 distinct CDR3 sequences, 15% to 20% seen once. The source material was blood. These receptors were collected from a woman aged 25 to 39 with Graves' ophthalmopathy. Both conserved end residues are part of each CDR3. The D gene is left open where the match is weak. Clone sizes are given selectively: once, few, many, or a class where the clone is expanded.

D,J,V,size,DNA,CDR3
NA,TRBJ1-1,TRBV4-3,NA,TGCGCCAGCAGCCAAGCCAGGAGGACTGAAGCTTTCTTT,CASSQARRTEAFF
TRBD2,TRBJ2-7,TRBV29-1,many,TGCAGCGCGACCCGGACTAGCGGCACCTACGAGCAGTACTTC,CSATRTSGTYEQYF
NA,TRBJ1-1,TRBV6-2/TRBV6-3,NA,TGTGCCAGCAGTTCGGGTTTGGGGGCTCCGAACACTGAAGCTTTCTTT,CASSSGLGAPNTEAFF
TRBD2,TRBJ2-7,TRBV7-2,many,TGTGCCAGCAGCTTAGGCGGGGGGCAGAACGAGCAGTACTTC,CASSLGGGQNEQYF
TRBD1,TRBJ1-3,TRBV28,few,TGTGCCAGCACCGGACAGGGGGGAAACACCATATATTTT,CASTGQGGNTIYF
TRBD2,TRBJ2-1,TRBV4-2,few,TGTGCCAGCAGCCAAGAACAAGCGGGAGGGATAAACAATGAGCAGTTCTTC,CASSQEQAGGINNEQFF
NA,TRBJ1-3,TRBV7-8,few,TGTGCCAGCAGCACGAGGGTATCTGGAAACACCATATATTTT,CASSTRVSGNTIYF
NA,TRBJ1-1,TRBV29-1,many,TGCAGCGTTGAATTGGGGGCAGGGGCCACTGAAGCTTTCTTT,CSVELGAGATEAFF
NA,TRBJ2-3,TRBV6-5,NA,TGTGCCAGCAGTTATTTAACCGAAACAGATACGCGGTATTTT,CASSYLTETDTRYF
NA,TRBJ1-5,TRBV7-2,many,TGTGCCAGCAGCCCGAACAATCAGCCCCAGCATTTT,CASSPNNQPQHF
TRBD1,TRBJ2-5,TRBV20-1,NA,TGCAGCGGGACAGGGAGTCAAGAGACCCAGTACTTC,CSGTGSQETQYF
TRBD1,TRBJ1-5,TRBV27,NA,TGTGCCAGCAGTTTTCCGGACAGGAATAGCAATCAGCCCCAGCATTTT,CASSFPDRNSNQPQHF
TRBD2,TRBJ2-5,TRBV7-2,many,TGTGCCAGCAGAGTAGCGGGAGGAGGAGAGACCCAGTACTTC,CASRVAGGGETQYF
TRBD1,TRBJ1-4,TRBV7-2,few,TGTGCCAGCAGGGGACAGAATAATGAAAAACTGTTTTTT,CASRGQNNEKLFF
NA,TRBJ2-7,TRBV7-2,many,TGTGCCAGCAACCTACAGGGGGGGAGCTCCTACGAGCAGTACTTC,CASNLQGGSSYEQYF
TRBD2,TRBJ2-1,TRBV20-1,many,TGCAGTGCTAGGAGTAGCGGGAGAGACAATGAGCAGTTCTTC,CSARSSGRDNEQFF
NA,TRBJ2-7,TRBV4-2,many,TGTGCCAGCAGCCAAGCGGGGTATGGCGAGCAGTACTTC,CASSQAGYGEQYF
NA,TRBJ2-7,TRBV20-1,NA,TGCAGTGCTAGAGATCTCTCGGACAGCTCCTACGAGCAGTACTTC,CSARDLSDSSYEQYF
NA,TRBJ1-6,TRBV3-1,many,TGTGCCAGCAGCCAAATACAGGGCGGGGGTTCACCCCTCCACTTT,CASSQIQGGGSPLHF
TRBD2,TRBJ2-1,TRBV19,NA,TGTGCCAGTACCTTAGCGGGAGGGCGAAACAATGAGCAGTTCTTC,CASTLAGGRNNEQFF
NA,TRBJ2-5,TRBV5-6,many,TGTGCCAGCAGCCCCTGGCGAGTAGGAGAGACCCAGTACTTC,CASSPWRVGETQYF
NA,TRBJ2-2,TRBV9,few,TGTGCCAGCAGCGTAATCCCCCGAGCCCTCGGCACCGGGGAGCTGTTTTTT,CASSVIPRALGTGELFF
NA,TRBJ2-1,TRBV5-1,many,TGCGCCAGCAGCTTGGTGGGGGCAGGGGACAATGAGCAGTTCTTC,CASSLVGAGDNEQFF
NA,TRBJ1-1,TRBV5-1,NA,TGCGCCAGCAGCTTTATGAGGAACACTGAAGCTTTCTTT,CASSFMRNTEAFF
NA,TRBJ2-1,TRBV20-1,many,TGCAGTGCCGAAGATTTGCAGGTCACATATGAGCAGTTCTTC,CSAEDLQVTYEQFF
TRBD1,TRBJ2-7,TRBV6-5,NA,TGTGCCAGCAGTACTCGACGGACAGGATCCTACGAGCAGTACTTC,CASSTRRTGSYEQYF
TRBD2,TRBJ2-7,TRBV20-1,many,TGCAGTGCTAGATTGGCTAGCGGGTCCTACGAGCAGTACTTC,CSARLASGSYEQYF
NA,TRBJ1-5,TRBV6-1,many,TGTGCCAGCAGTGATAATTTGGGTCAGCCCCAGCATTTT,CASSDNLGQPQHF
NA,TRBJ2-3,TRBV2,many,TGTGCCAGCACTAAGACTCGCACAGATACGCAGTATTTT,CASTKTRTDTQYF
TRBD1,TRBJ2-7,TRBV5-1,many,TGCGCCAGCAGCCCGAGACAGGGGACATCCTCCTACGAGCAGTACTTC,CASSPRQGTSSYEQYF
TRBD1,TRBJ2-7,TRBV30,many,TGTGCCTGGAAACAGGGACAGGGGGTGAGCATCTACTACGAGCAGTACTTC,CAWKQGQGVSIYYEQYF
TRBD1,TRBJ2-2,TRBV6-4,NA,TGTGCCAGCACAGACAGGGCGGACGCCGGGGAGCTGTTTTTT,CASTDRADAGELFF